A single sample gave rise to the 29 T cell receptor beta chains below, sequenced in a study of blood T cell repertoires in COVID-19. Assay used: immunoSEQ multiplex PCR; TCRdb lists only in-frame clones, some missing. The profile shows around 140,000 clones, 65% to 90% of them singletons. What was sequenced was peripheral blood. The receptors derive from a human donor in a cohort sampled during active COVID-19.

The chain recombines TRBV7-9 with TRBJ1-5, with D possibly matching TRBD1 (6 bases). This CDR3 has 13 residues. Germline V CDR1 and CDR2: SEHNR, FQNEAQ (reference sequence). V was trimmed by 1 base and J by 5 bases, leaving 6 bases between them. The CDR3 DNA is TGTGCCAGCAGCTTAGACAGGGATCAGCCCCAGCATTTT. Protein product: CASSLDRDQPQHF.

CDR3 region: CSVVQGVRYEQYF. The DNA for the CDR3 is TGCAGCGTAGTACAGGGGGTAAGGTACGAGCAGTACTTC. V usage is TRBV29-1 and J usage is TRBJ2-7; the match to TRBD1 covers 8 bases. Per the germline V gene, CDR1 is SQVTM and CDR2 is ANQGSEA. The V gene end was trimmed by 6 bases and the J gene end by 4 bases; junction bases not matched to a gene: 8. There are 13 residues in the CDR3.

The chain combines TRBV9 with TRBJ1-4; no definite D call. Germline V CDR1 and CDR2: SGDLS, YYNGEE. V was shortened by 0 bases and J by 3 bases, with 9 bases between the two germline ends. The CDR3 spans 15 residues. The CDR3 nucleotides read TGTGCCAGCAGCGTAGACAGCCAGGCTAATGAAAAACTGTTTTTT. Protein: CASSVDSQANEKLFF.

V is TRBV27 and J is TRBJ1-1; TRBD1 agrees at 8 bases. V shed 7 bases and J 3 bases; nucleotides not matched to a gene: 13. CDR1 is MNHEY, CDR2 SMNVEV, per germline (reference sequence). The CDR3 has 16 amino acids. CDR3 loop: CASTEGPTGGDTEAFF. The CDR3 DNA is TGTGCCAGCACTGAGGGACCCACAGGGGGGGACACTGAAGCTTTCTTT.

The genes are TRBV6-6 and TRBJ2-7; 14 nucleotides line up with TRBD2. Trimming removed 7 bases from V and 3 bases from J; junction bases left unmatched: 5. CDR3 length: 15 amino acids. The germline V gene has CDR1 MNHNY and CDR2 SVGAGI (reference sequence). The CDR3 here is CASTRGLAGVYEQYF. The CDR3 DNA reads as TGTGCCAGCACCCGGGGACTAGCGGGAGTCTACGAGCAGTACTTC.

Written as DNA, the CDR3 is TGTGCCAGCAGCCAAGCTACCGACAGGGCTAATTCACCCCTCCACTTT. Encoded protein: CASSQATDRANSPLHF. The V and J genes are TRBV4-2 and TRBJ1-6; 7 nucleotides line up with TRBD1. Germline CDR1 is LGHNA and CDR2 is YNFKEQ. V was pared by 1 base and J by 6 bases, with 6 bases of the junction left unmatched. The CDR3 loop spans 16 amino acids.

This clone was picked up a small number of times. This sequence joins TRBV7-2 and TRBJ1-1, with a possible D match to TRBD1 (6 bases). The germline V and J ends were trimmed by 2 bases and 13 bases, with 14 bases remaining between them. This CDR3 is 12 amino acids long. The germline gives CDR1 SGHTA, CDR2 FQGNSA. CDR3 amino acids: CASSLTSGADFF. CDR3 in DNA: TGTGCCAGCAGCTTAACGTCAGGGGCTGATTTCTTT. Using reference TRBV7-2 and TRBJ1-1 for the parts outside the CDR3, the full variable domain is GAGVSQSPSNKVTEKGKDVELRCDPISGHTALYWYRQSLGQGLEFLIYFQGNSAPDKSGLPSDRFSAERTGGSVSTLTIQRTQQEDSAVYLCASSLTSGADFFGQGTRLTVV.

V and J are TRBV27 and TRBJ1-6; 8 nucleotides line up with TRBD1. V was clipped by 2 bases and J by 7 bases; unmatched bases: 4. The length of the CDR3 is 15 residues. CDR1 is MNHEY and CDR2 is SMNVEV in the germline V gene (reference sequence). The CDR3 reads CASSLGQGINSPLHF. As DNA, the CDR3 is TGTGCCAGCAGTTTAGGACAGGGAATCAATTCACCCCTCCACTTT.

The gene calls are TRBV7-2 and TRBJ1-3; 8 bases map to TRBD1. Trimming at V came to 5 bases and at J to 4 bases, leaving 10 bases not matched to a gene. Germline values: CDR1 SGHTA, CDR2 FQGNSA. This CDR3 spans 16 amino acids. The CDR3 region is CASSATGTGVGNTIYF. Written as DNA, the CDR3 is TGTGCCAGCAGCGCAACCGGGACAGGAGTAGGAAACACCATATATTTT.

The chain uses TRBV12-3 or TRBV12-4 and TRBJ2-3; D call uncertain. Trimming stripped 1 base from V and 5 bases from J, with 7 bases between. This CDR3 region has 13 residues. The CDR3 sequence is CASSLGALDTQYF. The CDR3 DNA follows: TGTGCCAGCAGTTTAGGCGCCCTAGATACGCAGTATTTT.

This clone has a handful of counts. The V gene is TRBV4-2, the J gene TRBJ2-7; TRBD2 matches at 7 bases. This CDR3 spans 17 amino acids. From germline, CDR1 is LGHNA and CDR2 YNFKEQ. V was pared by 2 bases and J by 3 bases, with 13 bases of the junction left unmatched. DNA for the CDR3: TGTGCCAGCAGCCAACCCGGCAGTGGGAGCGGGGTCTACGAGCAGTACTTC. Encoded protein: CASSQPGSGSGVYEQYF.

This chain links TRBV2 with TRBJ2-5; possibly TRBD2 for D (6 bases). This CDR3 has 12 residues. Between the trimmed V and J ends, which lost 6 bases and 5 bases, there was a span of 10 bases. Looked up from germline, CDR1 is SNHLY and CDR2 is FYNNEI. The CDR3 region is CASREGYETQYF. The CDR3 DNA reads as TGTGCCAGCAGGGAGGGGTACGAGACCCAGTACTTC.

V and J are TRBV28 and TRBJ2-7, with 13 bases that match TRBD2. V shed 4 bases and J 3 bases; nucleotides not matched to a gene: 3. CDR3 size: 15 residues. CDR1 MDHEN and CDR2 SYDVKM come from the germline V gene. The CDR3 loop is CASSWTSGGIYEQYF. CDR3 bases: TGTGCCAGCAGTTGGACTAGCGGGGGAATCTACGAGCAGTACTTC.

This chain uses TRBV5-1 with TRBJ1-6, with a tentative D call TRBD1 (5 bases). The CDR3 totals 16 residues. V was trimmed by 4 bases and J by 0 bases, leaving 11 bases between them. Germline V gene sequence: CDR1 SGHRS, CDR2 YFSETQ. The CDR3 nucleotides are TGCGCCAGCAGCCCCCGACAGAGCTCCTATAATTCACCCCTCCACTTT. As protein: CASSPRQSSYNSPLHF.

Here the CDR3 DNA reads TGTGCCAGCAGCTTAGGGACAGGGGGCAGGGAGCAGTTCTTC. It yields the protein CASSLGTGGREQFF. The V and J genes are TRBV7-6 and TRBJ2-1; 11 positions agree with TRBD1. Germline V gives CDR1 SGHVS, CDR2 FNYEAQ. This CDR3 is 14 amino acids long. V was pared by 1 base and J by 10 bases, with 3 bases of the junction left unmatched.

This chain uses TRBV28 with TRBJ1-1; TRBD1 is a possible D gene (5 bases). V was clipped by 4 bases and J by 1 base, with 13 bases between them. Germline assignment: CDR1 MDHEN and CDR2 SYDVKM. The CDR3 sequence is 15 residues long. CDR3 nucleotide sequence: TGTGCCAGCAGTTCCCTGGAGGGGACGAACACTGAAGCTTTCTTT. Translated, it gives CASSSLEGTNTEAFF.

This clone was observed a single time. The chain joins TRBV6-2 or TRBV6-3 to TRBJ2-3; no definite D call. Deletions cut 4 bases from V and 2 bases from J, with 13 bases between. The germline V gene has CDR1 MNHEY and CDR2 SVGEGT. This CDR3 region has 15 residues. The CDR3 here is CASSSPYHLTDTQYF. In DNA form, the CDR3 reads TGTGCCAGCAGTTCTCCCTATCATCTCACAGATACGCAGTATTTT.

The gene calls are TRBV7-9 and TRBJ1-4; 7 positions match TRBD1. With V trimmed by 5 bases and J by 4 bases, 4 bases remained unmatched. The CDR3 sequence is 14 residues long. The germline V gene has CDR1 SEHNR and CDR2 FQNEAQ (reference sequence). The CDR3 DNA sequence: TGTGCCAGCAGCCAGGGACAGATTAATGAAAAACTGTTTTTT. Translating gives CASSQGQINEKLFF. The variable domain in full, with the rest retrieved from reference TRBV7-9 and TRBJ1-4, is DTGVSQNPRHKITKRGQNVTFRCDPISEHNRLYWYRQTLGQGPEFLTYFQNEAQLEKSRLLSDRFSAERPKGSFSTLEIQRTEQGDSAMYLCASSQGQINEKLFFGSGTQLSVL.

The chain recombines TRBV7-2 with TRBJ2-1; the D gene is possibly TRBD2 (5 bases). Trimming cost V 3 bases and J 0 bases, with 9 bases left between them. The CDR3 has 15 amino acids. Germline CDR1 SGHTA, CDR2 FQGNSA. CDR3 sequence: CASSFEGSSYNEQFF. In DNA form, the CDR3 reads TGTGCCAGCAGCTTCGAAGGGAGCTCCTACAATGAGCAGTTCTTC.

CDR3 protein: CASSLSGAGANVLTF. The CDR3 nucleotides are TGTGCCAGCAGCTTGTCCGGGGCTGGGGCCAACGTCCTGACTTTC. This chain uses TRBV5-4 with TRBJ2-6; D is perhaps TRBD2 (5 bases). The CDR3 runs to 15 residues. CDR1 SGHNT and CDR2 YYREEE come from the germline V gene (reference sequence). V dropped 1 base and J dropped 2 bases, with 7 bases sitting between them.

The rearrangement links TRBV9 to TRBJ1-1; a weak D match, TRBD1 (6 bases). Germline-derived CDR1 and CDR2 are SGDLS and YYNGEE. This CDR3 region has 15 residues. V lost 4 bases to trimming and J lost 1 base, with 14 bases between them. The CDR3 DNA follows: TGTGCCAGCAGCCTCAAACAGGACAGGAACACTGAAGCTTTCTTT. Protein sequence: CASSLKQDRNTEAFF. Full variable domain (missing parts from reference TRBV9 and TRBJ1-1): DSGVTQTPKHLITATGQRVTLRCSPRSGDLSVYWYQQSLDQGLQFLIQYYNGEERAKGNILERFSAQQFPDLHSELNLSSLELGDSALYFCASSLKQDRNTEAFFGQGTRLTVV.

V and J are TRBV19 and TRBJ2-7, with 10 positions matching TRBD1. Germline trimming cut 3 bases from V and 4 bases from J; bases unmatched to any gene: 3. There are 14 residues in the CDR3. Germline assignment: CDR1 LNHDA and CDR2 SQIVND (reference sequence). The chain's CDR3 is CASSMTGGGYEQYF. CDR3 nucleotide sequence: TGTGCCAGTAGTATGACAGGGGGCGGTTACGAGCAGTACTTC.

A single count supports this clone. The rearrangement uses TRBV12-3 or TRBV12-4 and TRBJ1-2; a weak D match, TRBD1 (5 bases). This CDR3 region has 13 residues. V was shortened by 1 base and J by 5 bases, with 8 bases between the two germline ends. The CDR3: CASSLDRSYGYTF. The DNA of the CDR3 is TGTGCCAGCAGTTTAGACAGGAGTTATGGCTACACCTTC.

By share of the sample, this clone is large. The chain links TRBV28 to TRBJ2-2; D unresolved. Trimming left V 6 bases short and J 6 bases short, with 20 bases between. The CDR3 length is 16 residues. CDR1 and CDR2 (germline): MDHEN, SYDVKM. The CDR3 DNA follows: TGTGCCAGCAGCCTCCTCCCATCCGCTCGGGCCGGGGAGCTGTTTTTT. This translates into CASSLLPSARAGELFF.

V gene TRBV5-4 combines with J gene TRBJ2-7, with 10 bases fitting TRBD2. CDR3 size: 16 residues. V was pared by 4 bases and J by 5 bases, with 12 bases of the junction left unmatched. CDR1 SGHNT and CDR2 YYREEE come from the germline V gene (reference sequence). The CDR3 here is CASSALLLAGIHEQYF. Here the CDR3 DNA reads TGTGCCAGCAGCGCCTTGCTACTAGCGGGAATCCACGAGCAGTACTTC.

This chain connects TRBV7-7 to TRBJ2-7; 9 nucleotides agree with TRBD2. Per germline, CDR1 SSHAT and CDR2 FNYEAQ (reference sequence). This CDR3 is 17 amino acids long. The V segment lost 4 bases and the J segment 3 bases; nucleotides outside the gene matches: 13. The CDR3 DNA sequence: TGTGCCAGCAGCTGCCTTGGGGCGGGAGGGGTTGGCTACGAGCAGTACTTC. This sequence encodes CASSCLGAGGVGYEQYF.

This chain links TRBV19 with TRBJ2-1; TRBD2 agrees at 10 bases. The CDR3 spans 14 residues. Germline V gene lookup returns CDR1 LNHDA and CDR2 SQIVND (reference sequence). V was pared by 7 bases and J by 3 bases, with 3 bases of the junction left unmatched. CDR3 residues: CASMRTSGYNEQFF. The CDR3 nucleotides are TGTGCCAGTATGCGGACTAGCGGCTACAATGAGCAGTTCTTC. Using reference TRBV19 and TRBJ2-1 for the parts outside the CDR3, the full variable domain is DGGITQSPKYLFRKEGQNVTLSCEQNLNHDAMYWYRQDPGQGLRLIYYSQIVNDFQKGDIAEGYSVSREKKESFPLTVTSAQKNPTAFYLCASMRTSGYNEQFFGPGTRLTVL.

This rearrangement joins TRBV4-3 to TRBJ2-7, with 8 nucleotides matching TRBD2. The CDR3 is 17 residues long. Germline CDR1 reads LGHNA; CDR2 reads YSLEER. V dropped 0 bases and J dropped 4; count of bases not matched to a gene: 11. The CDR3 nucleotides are TGCGCCAGCAGCCAAGACTTTTTCGCGGGAGGATTGTACGAGCAGTACTTC. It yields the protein CASSQDFFAGGLYEQYF.

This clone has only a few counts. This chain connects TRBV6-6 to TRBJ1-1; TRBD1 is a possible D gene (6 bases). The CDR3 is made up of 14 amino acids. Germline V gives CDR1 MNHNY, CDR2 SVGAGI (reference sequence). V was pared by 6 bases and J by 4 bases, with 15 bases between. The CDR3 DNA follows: TGTGCCAGCAGGCCGAACAGGGAAGGCACTGAAGCTTTCTTT. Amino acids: CASRPNREGTEAFF.